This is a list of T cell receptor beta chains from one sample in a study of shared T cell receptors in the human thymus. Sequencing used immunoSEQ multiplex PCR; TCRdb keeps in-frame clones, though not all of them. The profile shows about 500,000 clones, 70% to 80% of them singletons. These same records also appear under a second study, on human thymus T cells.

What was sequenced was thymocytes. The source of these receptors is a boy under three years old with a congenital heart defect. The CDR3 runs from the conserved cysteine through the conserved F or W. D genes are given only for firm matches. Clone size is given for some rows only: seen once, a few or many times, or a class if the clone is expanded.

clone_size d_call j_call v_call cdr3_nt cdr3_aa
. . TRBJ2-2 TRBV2 TGTGCCAGCATTGGGCCCCAGGGCGCCGGGGAGCTGTTTTTT CASIGPQGAGELFF
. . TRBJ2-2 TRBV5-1 TGCGCCAGCAGCTGGCGCCCAGGATCCACCGGGGAGCTGTTTTTT CASSWRPGSTGELFF
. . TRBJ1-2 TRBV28 TGTGCCAGCAGTTTTATTCCTCCTTGGGCAGCCACCTTC CASSFIPPWAATF
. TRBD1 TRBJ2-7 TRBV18 TGTGCCAGCTCACTATTTTCCCCGGGACAGTTGGCCTACGAGCAGTACTTC CASSLFSPGQLAYEQYF
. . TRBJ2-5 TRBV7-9 TGTGCCAGCAGTTCCCCGTCGTGGACACAAGGGCAAGAGACCCAGTACTTC CASSSPSWTQGQETQYF
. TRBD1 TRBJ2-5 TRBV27 TGTGCCAGCAGCCCCTGGGGGCAGACTCTGGGACAGAAAGAGACCCAGTACTTC CASSPWGQTLGQKETQYF
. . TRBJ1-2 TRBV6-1 TGTGCCAGCATCAAGGGGGGGTTTCACAACTATGGCTACACCTTC CASIKGGFHNYGYTF
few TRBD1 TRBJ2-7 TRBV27 TGTGCCAGCAGCCAGCAAAGACAGGGGGCAAGGGAGCAGTACTTC CASSQQRQGAREQYF
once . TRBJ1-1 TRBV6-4 TGTGCCAGCAGTGACTCGAGAGGTGAGAACACTGAAGCTTTCTTT CASSDSRGENTEAFF
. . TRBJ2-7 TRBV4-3 TGCGCCAGCAGCCAAGATGCCCAGGGGCCCTACGAGCAGTACTTC CASSQDAQGPYEQYF
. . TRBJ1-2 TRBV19 TGTGCCAGTAGCCGAATGGACAGATACTATGGCTACACCTTC CASSRMDRYYGYTF
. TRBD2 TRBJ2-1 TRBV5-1 TGCGCCAGCAGCTTTCTAGCGGGAGGATTACACAATGAGCAGTTCTTC CASSFLAGGLHNEQFF
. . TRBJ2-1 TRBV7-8 TGTGCCAGCAGCTCCGCCCCCCGTAGCTCCTACAATGAGCAGTTCTTC CASSSAPRSSYNEQFF
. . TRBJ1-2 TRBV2 TGTGCCAGCAGTGTAATGCCAGGGGATCAAGGCTACACCTTC CASSVMPGDQGYTF
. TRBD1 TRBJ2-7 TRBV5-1 TGCGCCAGCAGCCCCCGGGACAGACCCTACGAGCAGTACTTC CASSPRDRPYEQYF
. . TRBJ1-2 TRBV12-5 TGTGCTAGTGGTTTGGGACATCGTACATATGGCTACACCTTC CASGLGHRTYGYTF
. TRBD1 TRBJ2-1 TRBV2 TGTGCCAGCCGGGGGGACAGGGGTAGGGACAATGAGCAGTTCTTC CASRGDRGRDNEQFF
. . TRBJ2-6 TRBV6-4 TGTGCCAGCAGTGACCAGGGTAGTAGCTCTGGGGCCAACGTCCTGACTTTC CASSDQGSSSGANVLTF
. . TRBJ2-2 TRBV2 TGTGCCAGCAGTGAAAGAGGGAGAGCGGGCACCGGGGAGCTGTTTTTT CASSERGRAGTGELFF
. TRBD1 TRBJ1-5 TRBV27 TGTGCCAGCAGTTTCCGACAGGGGGTTGGTAGCAATCAGCCCCAGCATTTT CASSFRQGVGSNQPQHF
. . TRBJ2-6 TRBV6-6 TGTGCCACCCGCAGGGGCTCTGGGGCCAACGTCCTGACTTTC CATRRGSGANVLTF
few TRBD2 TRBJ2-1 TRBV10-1 TGCGCCAGCAGTGAGGGCTTACAGGCTAGCGGGCCCACGGATGAGCAGTTCTTC CASSEGLQASGPTDEQFF
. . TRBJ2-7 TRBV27 TGTGCCAGCAGTCCAGGGACGGACAGTTACGAGCAGTACTTC CASSPGTDSYEQYF
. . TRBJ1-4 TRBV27 TGTGCCAGCAGTTTATCGGGAGGGAGAAAACTGTTTTTT CASSLSGGRKLFF
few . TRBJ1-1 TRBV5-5 TGTGCCAGCAGCTTGGCCCACCCGGGACAAGTGAACACTGAAGCTTTCTTT CASSLAHPGQVNTEAFF
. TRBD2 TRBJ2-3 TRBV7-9 TGTGCCAGCAGCTTTAGCGGGATTAGCACAGATACGCAGTATTTT CASSFSGISTDTQYF
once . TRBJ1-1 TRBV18 TGTGCCAGCTCACCTCGGGGTCTCACTGAAGCTTTCTTT CASSPRGLTEAFF
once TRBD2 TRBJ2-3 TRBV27 TGTGCCAGCAGTTTCCTAGCGGGCACAGATACGCAGTATTTT CASSFLAGTDTQYF
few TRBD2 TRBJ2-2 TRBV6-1 TGTGCCAGCAGTGAGAGACTAGCGGGAGCCGGGGAGCTGTTTTTT CASSERLAGAGELFF
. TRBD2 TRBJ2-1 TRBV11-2 TGTGCCAGCAGCTTAGGTCCTAGGCTAGCGGGAAACAATGAGCAGTTCTTC CASSLGPRLAGNNEQFF
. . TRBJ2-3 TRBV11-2 TGTGCCAGCAGCTTAAGCAGGCCCACCACAGATACGCAGTATTTT CASSLSRPTTDTQYF
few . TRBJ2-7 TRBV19 TGTGCCAGTAGTGGGGCAGGTTACGAGCAGTACTTC CASSGAGYEQYF
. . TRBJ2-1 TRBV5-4 TGTGCCAGCAGCTCTTACAGGTGGAACAATGAGCAGTTCTTC CASSSYRWNNEQFF
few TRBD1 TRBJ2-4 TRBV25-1 TGTGCCAGCAGTCCGACAGGGGGCGTCAAAAACATTCAGTACTTC CASSPTGGVKNIQYF
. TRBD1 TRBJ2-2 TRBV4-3 TGCGCCAGCAGCCAAGATAAGCGGTGGGGACAGGGTTCCGGGGAGCTGTTTTTT CASSQDKRWGQGSGELFF
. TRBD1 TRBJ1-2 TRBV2 TGTGCCAGCAGTGAAGACAGGGGGGCGCCTCATGGCTACACCTTC CASSEDRGAPHGYTF
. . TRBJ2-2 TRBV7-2 TGTGCCAGCAGCTTAGTTAGGGCGGGGTCAGGGGAGCTGTTTTTT CASSLVRAGSGELFF
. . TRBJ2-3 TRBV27 TGTGCCAGCAGGCCCGAGTTCAGGGGAGCAGATACGCAGTATTTT CASRPEFRGADTQYF
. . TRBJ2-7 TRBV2 TGTGCCAGCAGTGCACCTATGATCTACGAGCAGTACTTC CASSAPMIYEQYF
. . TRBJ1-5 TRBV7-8 TGTGCCAGCAGCGCCACCGGGACACACGTTTATAGCAATCAGCCCCAGCATTTT CASSATGTHVYSNQPQHF
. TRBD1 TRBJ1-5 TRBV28 TGTGCCAGCAGGAATCGACAGGGGTCGAGCAATCAGCCCCAGCATTTT CASRNRQGSSNQPQHF
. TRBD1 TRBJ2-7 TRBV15 TGTGCCACCAGCACCCGGGACAGGACCTACGAGCAGTACTTC CATSTRDRTYEQYF
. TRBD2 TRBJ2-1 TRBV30 TGTGCCTGGAGTGGGATAGGACTAGGCCCCTACAATGAGCAGTTCTTC CAWSGIGLGPYNEQFF
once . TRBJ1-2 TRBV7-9 TGTGCCTATAGGAGGGACTATGGCTACACCTTC CAYRRDYGYTF
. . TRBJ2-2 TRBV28 TGTGCCAGCAGCCCTTACCCCCCCCGGACCGGGGAGCTGTTTTTT CASSPYPPRTGELFF
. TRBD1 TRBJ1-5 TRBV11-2 TGTGCCAGCAGCTTAGGTGGGACAGGGGATGGGAGCAATCAGCCCCAGCATTTT CASSLGGTGDGSNQPQHF
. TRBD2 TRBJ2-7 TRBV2 TGTGCCAGCAAGGGACTAACCTCCTACGAGCAGTACTTC CASKGLTSYEQYF
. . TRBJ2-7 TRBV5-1 TGCGCCAGCGCCCAGGTGTCCGGTCGCGAGCAGTACTTC CASAQVSGREQYF
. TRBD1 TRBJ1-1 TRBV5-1 TGCGCCAGCAGCTTAGACAGGGTGGAGGGAACTGAAGCTTTCTTT CASSLDRVEGTEAFF
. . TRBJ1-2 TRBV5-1 TGCGCCAGCAGCTTGGGTCCGGTCTCGGGCTACACCTTC CASSLGPVSGYTF
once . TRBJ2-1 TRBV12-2 TGTGCAAGTCACACTCCGGGACTAGCGGACCTGAGGGATGAGCAGTTCTTC CASHTPGLADLRDEQFF
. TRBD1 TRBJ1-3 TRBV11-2 TGTGCCAGCAGCTTAGTCCCAGGGGGCGCCGGAAACACCATATATTTT CASSLVPGGAGNTIYF
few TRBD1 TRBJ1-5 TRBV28 TGTGCCAGCAGTTTCTCCGGACTTAGGGACAGGGGACGTCAGCCCCAGCATTTT CASSFSGLRDRGRQPQHF
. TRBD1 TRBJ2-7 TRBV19 TGTGCCAGTAGACTTGACAGGGGTGCCTACGAGCAGTACTTC CASRLDRGAYEQYF